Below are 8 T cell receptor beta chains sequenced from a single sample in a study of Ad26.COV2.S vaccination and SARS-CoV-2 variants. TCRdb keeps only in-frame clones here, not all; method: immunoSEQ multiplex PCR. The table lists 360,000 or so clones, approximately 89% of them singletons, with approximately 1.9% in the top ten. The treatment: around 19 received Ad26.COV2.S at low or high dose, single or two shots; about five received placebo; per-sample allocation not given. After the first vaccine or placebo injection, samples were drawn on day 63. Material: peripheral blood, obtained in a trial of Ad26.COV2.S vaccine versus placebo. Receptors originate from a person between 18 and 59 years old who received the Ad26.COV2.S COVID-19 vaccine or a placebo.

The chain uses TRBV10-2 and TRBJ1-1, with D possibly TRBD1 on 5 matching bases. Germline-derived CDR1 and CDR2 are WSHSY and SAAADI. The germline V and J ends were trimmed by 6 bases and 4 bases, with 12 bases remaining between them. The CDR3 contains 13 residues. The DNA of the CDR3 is TGCGCCAGCAGGAGGGGATGGGGCACTGAAGCTTTCTTT. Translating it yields CASRRGWGTEAFF.

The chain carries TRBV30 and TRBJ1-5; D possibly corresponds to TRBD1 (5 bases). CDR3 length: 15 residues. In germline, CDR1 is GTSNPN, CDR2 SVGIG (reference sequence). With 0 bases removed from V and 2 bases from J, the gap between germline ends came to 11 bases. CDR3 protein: CAWSVAGWGNQPQHF. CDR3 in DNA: TGTGCCTGGAGTGTGGCAGGGTGGGGCAATCAGCCCCAGCATTTT.

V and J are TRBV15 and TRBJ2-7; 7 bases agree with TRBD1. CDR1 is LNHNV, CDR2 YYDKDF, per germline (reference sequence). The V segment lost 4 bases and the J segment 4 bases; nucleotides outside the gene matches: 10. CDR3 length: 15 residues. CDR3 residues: CATSTRATGSYEQYF. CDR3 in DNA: TGTGCCACCAGCACCCGGGCGACAGGGAGTTACGAGCAGTACTTC.

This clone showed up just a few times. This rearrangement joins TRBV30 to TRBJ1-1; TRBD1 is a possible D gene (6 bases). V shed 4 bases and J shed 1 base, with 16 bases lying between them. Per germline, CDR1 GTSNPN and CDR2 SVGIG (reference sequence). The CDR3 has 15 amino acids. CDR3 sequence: CAWTESYRENTEAFF. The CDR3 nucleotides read TGTGCCTGGACCGAGTCGTACAGGGAGAACACTGAAGCTTTCTTT.

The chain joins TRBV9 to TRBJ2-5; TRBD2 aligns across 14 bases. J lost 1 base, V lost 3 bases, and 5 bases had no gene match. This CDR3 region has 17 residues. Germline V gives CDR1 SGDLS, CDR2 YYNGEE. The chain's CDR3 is CASSAGTSGGTQETQYF. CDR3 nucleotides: TGTGCCAGCAGCGCCGGGACTAGCGGGGGCACCCAAGAGACCCAGTACTTC.

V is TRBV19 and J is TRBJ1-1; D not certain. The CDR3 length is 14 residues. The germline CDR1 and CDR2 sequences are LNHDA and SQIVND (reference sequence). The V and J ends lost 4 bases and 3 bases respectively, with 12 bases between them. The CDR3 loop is CASSKDVVYTEAFF. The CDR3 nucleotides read TGTGCCAGTAGTAAGGATGTGGTGTACACTGAAGCTTTCTTT. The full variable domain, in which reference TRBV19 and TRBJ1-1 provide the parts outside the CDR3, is DGGITQSPKYLFRKEGQNVTLSCEQNLNHDAMYWYRQDPGQGLRLIYYSQIVNDFQKGDIAEGYSVSREKKESFPLTVTSAQKNPTAFYLCASSKDVVYTEAFFGQGTRLTVV.

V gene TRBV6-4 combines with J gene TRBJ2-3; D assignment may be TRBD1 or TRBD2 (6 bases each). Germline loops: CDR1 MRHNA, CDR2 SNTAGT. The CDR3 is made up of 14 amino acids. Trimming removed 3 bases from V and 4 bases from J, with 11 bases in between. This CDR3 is CASSEQGGSDTQYF. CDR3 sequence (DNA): TGTGCCAGCAGTGAACAGGGAGGATCAGATACGCAGTATTTT.

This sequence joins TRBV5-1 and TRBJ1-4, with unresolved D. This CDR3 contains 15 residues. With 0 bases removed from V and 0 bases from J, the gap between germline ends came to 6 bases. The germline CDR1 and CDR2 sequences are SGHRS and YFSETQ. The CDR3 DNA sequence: TGCGCCAGCAGCTTGGCTCCTACAACTAATGAAAAACTGTTTTTT. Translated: CASSLAPTTNEKLFF.